The 26 T cell receptor beta chains given below trace back to one sample, sequenced in a study of OX40 agonist ivuxolimab in advanced cancers. Sequenced by immunoSEQ multiplex PCR; TCRdb stores in-frame clones only, minus some. The table includes tens of thousands of clones, roughly 90% detected once. This material consisted of CD4+ or CD8+ T cells sorted from blood, taken in a trial of the OX40 agonist ivuxolimab. All receptors come from an adult with an advanced solid tumor such as melanoma, head and neck, liver or kidney cancer.

The CDR3 spells CASSLDGTSGYYEQYF. For the CDR3, the DNA is TGTGCCAGCAGCTTAGACGGGACTAGCGGCTACTACGAGCAGTACTTC. The genes are TRBV7-3 and TRBJ2-7; 11 nucleotides match TRBD2. The CDR3 contains 16 residues. The germline CDR1 and CDR2 sequences are SGHTA and FQGTGA. V trimming: 2 bases; J trimming: 3 bases; junction bases outside the gene matches: 6.

The chain has TRBV2 and TRBJ2-1; 7 nucleotides agree with TRBD1. With 6 bases clipped from V and 9 bases from J, the junction kept 17 bases outside the gene matches. This CDR3 spans 16 amino acids. Germline assignment: CDR1 SNHLY and CDR2 FYNNEI. The chain's CDR3 is CASRQETGVEGGEQFF. The CDR3 DNA is TGTGCCAGCAGACAAGAAACAGGGGTTGAGGGCGGTGAGCAGTTCTTC. The complete variable domain, with remaining parts taken from reference TRBV2 and TRBJ2-1, reads EPEVTQTPSHQVTQMGQEVILRCVPISNHLYFYWYRQILGQKVEFLVSFYNNEISEKSEIFDDQFSVERPDGSNFTLKIRSTKLEDSAMYFCASRQETGVEGGEQFFGPGTRLTVL.

The chain carries TRBV28 and TRBJ1-4, with 7 bases aligning to TRBD1. The ends lost 7 bases at V and 11 bases at J; junction bases unmatched: 4. In germline, CDR1 is MDHEN, CDR2 SYDVKM. This CDR3 is built from 11 residues. CDR3 DNA: TGTGCCAGCACCGAACAGGGGAAACTGTTTTTT. It translates to CASTEQGKLFF.

The rearrangement links TRBV29-1 to TRBJ2-5, with TRBD2 as a possible D gene (6 bases). CDR1 and CDR2 (germline): SQVTM, ANQGSEA. The CDR3 is 14 amino acids. Between the trimmed V and J ends, which lost 7 bases and 5 bases, there was a span of 20 bases. CDR3: CSADRLYRGETQYF. For the CDR3, the DNA is TGCAGCGCCGACCGGCTTTATCGGGGGGAGACCCAGTACTTC.

This clone appeared a single time. V usage is TRBV13 and J usage is TRBJ2-7; D unclear. V was cut by 1 base and J by 6 bases, with 7 bases left in between. This CDR3 spans 12 amino acids. CDR1 and CDR2 from the germline V gene are PRHDT and FYEKMQ (reference sequence). CDR3 nucleotides: TGTGCCAGCAGCTTAGTTGACACCGAGCAGTACTTC. Its translation: CASSLVDTEQYF.

The chain couples TRBV14 to TRBJ1-3; weak D call: TRBD1 (5 bases). The CDR3 extends over 13 amino acids. Germline-derived CDR1 and CDR2 are SGHDN and FVKESK. The ends were cut back, 4 bases at V and 4 bases at J, with 8 bases in the middle. As DNA, the CDR3 is TGTGCCAGCAGCCGGGGGTACGGAAACACCATATATTTT. This gives the protein CASSRGYGNTIYF.

This clone has just one count. V usage is TRBV7-9 and J usage is TRBJ1-2; D uncertain. With 1 base removed from V and 0 bases from J, the gap between germline ends came to 6 bases. The length of the CDR3 is 14 residues. The V gene's germline CDR1 is SEHNR and CDR2 FQNEAQ (reference sequence). The CDR3 nucleotides read TGTGCCAGCAGCTTAGGACATACTAACTATGGCTACACCTTC. It encodes CASSLGHTNYGYTF. Full variable domain (remainder filled in from reference TRBV7-9 and TRBJ1-2): DTGVSQNPRHKITKRGQNVTFRCDPISEHNRLYWYRQTLGQGPEFLTYFQNEAQLEKSRLLSDRFSAERPKGSFSTLEIQRTEQGDSAMYLCASSLGHTNYGYTFGSGTRLTVV.

The genes are TRBV6-5 and TRBJ2-3; D remains ambiguous. The CDR3 is 10 amino acids. The ends were cut back, 4 bases at V and 4 bases at J, with 0 bases in the middle. The germline CDR1 and CDR2 sequences are MNHEY and SVGAGI. DNA for the CDR3: TGTGCCAGCAGTTCAGATACGCAGTATTTT. Protein product: CASSSDTQYF.

The rearrangement uses TRBV28 and TRBJ1-6, with D tentatively TRBD1 (5 bases). The CDR3 runs to 11 residues. Trimming shortened V by 10 bases and J by 10 bases, and 11 bases separated the two germline ends. CDR1 and CDR2 (germline): MDHEN, SYDVKM. The CDR3 DNA is TGTGCCACTTCAGGGACCTCACCCCTCCACTTT. Encoded protein: CATSGTSPLHF.

V is TRBV9 and J is TRBJ2-5; D possibly corresponds to TRBD2 (6 bases). The length of the CDR3 is 14 residues. Germline V gives CDR1 SGDLS, CDR2 YYNGEE. V lost 3 bases and J lost 1, with 10 bases in between. The CDR3, as DNA: TGTGCCAGCAGCGCGCGTAGCGGCCAAGAGACCCAGTACTTC. Protein: CASSARSGQETQYF.

The chain employs TRBV5-6 and TRBJ1-1, with D hard to call. V was trimmed by 4 bases and J by 1 base, leaving 11 bases between them. Germline CDR1 and CDR2: SGHDT and YYEEEE. CDR3 length: 14 residues. DNA for the CDR3: TGTGCCAGCAGCCACTTCACGGGGAACACTGAAGCTTTCTTT. This codes for CASSHFTGNTEAFF. Supplemented by reference TRBV5-6 and TRBJ1-1, the full variable domain reads DAGVTQSPTHLIKTRGQQVTLRCSPKSGHDTVSWYQQALGQGPQFIFQYYEEEERQRGNFPDRFSGHQFPNYSSELNVNALLLGDSALYLCASSHFTGNTEAFFGQGTRLTVV.

This chain links TRBV5-1 with TRBJ2-2; D unclear. CDR1 and CDR2 (germline): SGHRS, YFSETQ. The germline V and J ends were trimmed by 4 bases and 5 bases, with 15 bases remaining between them. CDR3 size: 15 residues. The CDR3 bases are TGCGCCAGCAGCGGTCGCGGTCCCCGGACCGGGGAGCTGTTTTTT. Protein product: CASSGRGPRTGELFF.

This chain links TRBV19 with TRBJ2-3, with D unclear. Trimming took 0 bases from V and 0 from J, leaving 4 bases between them. The CDR3 has 14 residues. CDR1 and CDR2 (germline): LNHDA, SQIVND (reference sequence). In DNA form, the CDR3 reads TGTGCCAGTAGTATAGACGGCAGCACAGATACGCAGTATTTT. Its protein product is CASSIDGSTDTQYF.

This clone was observed once. The CDR3 protein is CASSQDETGGSSYNEQFF. The CDR3 region has the DNA TGCGCCAGCAGCCAAGACGAGACAGGGGGAAGCTCCTACAATGAGCAGTTCTTC. This rearrangement joins TRBV4-3 to TRBJ2-1; 9 nucleotides align to TRBD1. The CDR3 is 18 residues long. Trimming took 0 bases from V and 0 from J; bases not matched to a gene: 6. Germline V gene sequence: CDR1 LGHNA, CDR2 YSLEER.

The chain employs TRBV5-4 and TRBJ2-7; D may be TRBD1 or TRBD2 (6 bases each). From germline, CDR1 is SGHNT and CDR2 YYREEE (reference sequence). The CDR3 runs to 15 residues. Trimming took off 4 bases at V and 1 base at J, with 15 bases between the two ends. CDR3 residues: CASSLGGGTSYEQYF. Here the CDR3 DNA reads TGTGCCAGCAGCCTGGGGGGCGGGACATCCTACGAGCAGTACTTC.

The J gene is TRBJ2-2, the V gene TRBV7-9; D is unresolved. V lost 5 bases and J lost 5, with 9 bases in between. The CDR3 sequence is 13 residues long. Germline lookup yields CDR1 SEHNR and CDR2 FQNEAQ (reference sequence). The CDR3 here is CASSAIPTGELFF. For the CDR3, the DNA is TGTGCCAGCAGCGCGATTCCGACCGGGGAGCTGTTTTTT.

The CDR3 DNA follows: TGTGCCAGCAGCGTAGAAGGGACAGGGGGGCCAACTAGCACAGATACGCAGTATTTT. Its protein product is CASSVEGTGGPTSTDTQYF. The rearrangement uses TRBV28 and TRBJ2-3; 11 nucleotides match TRBD1. After removal of 6 bases from V and 0 bases from J, the junction contained 14 bases not matched to a gene. Germline lookup yields CDR1 MDHEN and CDR2 SYDVKM. The CDR3 contains 19 residues.

V gene TRBV11-3 combines with J gene TRBJ1-5; D is possibly TRBD1 (5 bases). Germline CDR1 reads SGHNT; CDR2 reads YENEEA. V lost 3 bases, J lost 0 bases, and 12 bases lay in between. The CDR3 sequence is 16 residues long. CDR3 sequence (DNA): TGTGCCAGCAGCTTCGGGCAGGGCAATAGCAATCAGCCCCAGCATTTT. Amino acids: CASSFGQGNSNQPQHF.

This clone has a handful of counts. The rearrangement uses TRBV6-1 and TRBJ2-3; D possibly corresponds to TRBD2 (6 bases). Germline lookup yields CDR1 MNHNS and CDR2 SASEGT. The V end was cut by 3 bases, the J end by 1 base, with 11 bases between. The CDR3 totals 15 residues. The CDR3 nucleotides are TGTGCCAGCAGTGAGGCGGGACCTCGCACAGATACGCAGTATTTT. Protein: CASSEAGPRTDTQYF.

The V and J genes are TRBV11-1 and TRBJ2-5; 7 positions match TRBD2. The J call may be mistaken, given a closer DNA end match to TRBJ2-7. Germline CDR1 SGHAT, CDR2 FQDESV (reference sequence). The CDR3 consists of 14 residues. The CDR3, as DNA: TGTGCCAGCAGCTTAGGCGGGAGTATCGACGAGCAGTACTTC. This encodes CASSLGGSIDEQYF.

V usage is TRBV5-1 and J usage is TRBJ2-1; 11 nucleotides align to TRBD2. With V trimmed by 8 bases and J by 4 bases, 11 bases remained unmatched. Per germline, CDR1 SGHRS and CDR2 YFSETQ. This CDR3 comprises 16 residues. CDR3 protein: CASRALAGGLYNEQFF. CDR3 nucleotides: TGCGCCAGTAGGGCATTAGCGGGAGGGCTGTACAATGAGCAGTTCTTC.

The chain employs TRBV7-9 and TRBJ2-7; TRBD1 agrees at 8 bases. Germline V gene data show CDR1 as SEHNR and CDR2 as FQNEAQ (reference sequence). V shed 4 bases and J 2 bases; nucleotides not matched to a gene: 4. The CDR3 loop spans 14 amino acids. In DNA form, the CDR3 reads TGTGCCAGCAGCTCGCGGACAGGGACCTACGAGCAGTACTTC. As protein: CASSSRTGTYEQYF.

The chain carries TRBV6-5 and TRBJ2-1, with TRBD1 matching 8 bases. This CDR3 region has 14 residues. Per the germline V gene, CDR1 is MNHEY and CDR2 is SVGAGI. Trimming took 8 bases from V and 5 from J; bases not matched to a gene: 8. CDR3 residues: CASLSAGGHNEQFF. The CDR3 DNA reads TGTGCCAGCTTGTCGGCAGGGGGCCACAATGAGCAGTTCTTC.

The chain has TRBV19 and TRBJ1-5; the D gene is possibly TRBD1 (5 bases). Germline CDR1 LNHDA, CDR2 SQIVND (reference sequence). The CDR3 has 13 residues. The V and J ends lost 3 bases and 9 bases respectively, with 12 bases between them. The CDR3 DNA follows: TGTGCCAGTAGTATCCCAGGGAGCGGGCCCCAGCATTTT. It codes for CASSIPGSGPQHF.

The V and J genes are TRBV7-6 and TRBJ2-7; TRBD1 is a possible D gene (6 bases). The CDR3 sequence is 13 residues long. CDR1 SGHVS and CDR2 FNYEAQ come from the germline V gene. Trimming left V 5 bases short and J 4 bases short, with 12 bases between. Here the CDR3 DNA reads TGTGCCAGCAGCCCGGGACATGCTTACGAGCAGTACTTC. It encodes CASSPGHAYEQYF.

This sequence joins TRBV2 and TRBJ2-4; D not resolved. The CDR3 totals 17 residues. The V end was cut by 3 bases, the J end by 1 base, with 16 bases between. The germline V gene has CDR1 SNHLY and CDR2 FYNNEI. In nucleotides, the CDR3 is TGTGCCAGCAGTGAGAGTGGGATGGGGTCGGCCAAAAACATTCAGTACTTC. Translated, it gives CASSESGMGSAKNIQYF.